This TCR beta chain was captured in a study of T cell repertoires in cytomegalovirus infection. From germline, CDR1 is LNHNV and CDR2 YYDKDF (reference sequence). CDR3 length equals 13 residues. The study, taken as a whole, reports: The ex vivo response was dominated by HLA-C-restricted CMV-specific TCR beta clonotypes.

TCRdb independently ran MiXCR on the reads; one entry per CDR3 protein. Here the sample spans 75,000 to 95,000 distinct CDR3 sequences, around 49% being singletons. Worth noting for this clonotype: The target antigen is unknown. Sequence at one end of the junction differs from germline and may be a read error.

The source of this sequence is a human donor in good health (CMV status not recorded). Some clones in this sample may be carry-over from other donors' samples. The source material was CD8+ T cells from cultured PBMCs, sampled from culture after CMV antigen stimulation. The rearrangement links TRBV15 to TRBJ2-4; D perhaps matches TRBD1 (6 bases). The CDR3, as DNA: TGTGCCACCAGCAGGGACAGCAAACACATTCAGTACTTC. It translates to CATSRDSKHIQYF.